This paragraph covers one T cell receptor (beta chain) sequence. Its antigen is unknown. This entry is derived from a study of cytomegalovirus exposure and HLA in healthy donors. Study at large: Findings of an earlier analysis included about 120 million unique TCR beta sequences from some 200 million T cells.

General study results and limits: A later analysis reportedly identified an Asian-associated ancestry cluster as carrying fewer N-insertions than the approximately 670-donor mean. Associated with HLA alleles at 0.05 false discovery rate in a later analysis were approximately 17,000 TCR beta sequences.

Donors consisted of healthy bone marrow donors. Primers included in the PCR were 60 Vbeta and 13 Jbeta primers. The repertoire was sequenced with immunoSEQ multiplex PCR; TCRdb's copy has only in-frame clones and lacks some. The table records around 150,000 clones, approximately 80% of them present only once. This CDR3 region has 17 residues. J gave up 1 base and V 5 bases, and 10 bases lay outside the gene matches. CDR1 SGHDN and CDR2 FVKESK come from the germline V gene. This chain links TRBV14 with TRBJ2-2; TRBD1 agrees at 7 bases. The specimen sequenced was PBMCs. This clonotype was sampled from a woman in her 40s in good health and CMV-seronegative. This CDR3 reads CASSSRQGPLNTGELFF. The CDR3 coding sequence is TGTGCCAGCAGCTCTAGACAGGGACCCTTGAACACCGGGGAGCTGTTTTTT.